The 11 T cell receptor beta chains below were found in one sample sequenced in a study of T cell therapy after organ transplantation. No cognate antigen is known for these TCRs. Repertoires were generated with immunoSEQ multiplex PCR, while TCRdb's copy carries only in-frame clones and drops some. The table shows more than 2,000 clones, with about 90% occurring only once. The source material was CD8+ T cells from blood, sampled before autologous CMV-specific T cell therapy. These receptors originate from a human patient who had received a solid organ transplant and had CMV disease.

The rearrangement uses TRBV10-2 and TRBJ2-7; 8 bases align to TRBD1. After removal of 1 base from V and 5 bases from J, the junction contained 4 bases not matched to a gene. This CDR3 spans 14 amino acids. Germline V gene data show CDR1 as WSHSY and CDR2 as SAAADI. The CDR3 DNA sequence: TGCGCCAGCAGTGAGTACAGGGGGATTAACGAGCAGTACTTC. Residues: CASSEYRGINEQYF.

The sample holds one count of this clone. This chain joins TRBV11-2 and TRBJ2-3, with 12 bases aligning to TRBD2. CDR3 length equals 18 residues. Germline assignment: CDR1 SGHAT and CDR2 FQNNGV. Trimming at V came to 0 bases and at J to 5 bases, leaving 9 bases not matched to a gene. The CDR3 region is CASSLDLLAGGLLDTQYF. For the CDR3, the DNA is TGTGCCAGCAGCTTAGATTTACTAGCGGGGGGTCTACTAGATACGCAGTATTTT.

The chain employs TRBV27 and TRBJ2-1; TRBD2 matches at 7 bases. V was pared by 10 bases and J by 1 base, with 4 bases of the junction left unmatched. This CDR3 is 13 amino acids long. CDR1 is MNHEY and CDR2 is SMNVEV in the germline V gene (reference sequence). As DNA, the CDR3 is TGTGCCACACGACTAGCTTCCTACAATGAGCAGTTCTTC. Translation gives CATRLASYNEQFF.

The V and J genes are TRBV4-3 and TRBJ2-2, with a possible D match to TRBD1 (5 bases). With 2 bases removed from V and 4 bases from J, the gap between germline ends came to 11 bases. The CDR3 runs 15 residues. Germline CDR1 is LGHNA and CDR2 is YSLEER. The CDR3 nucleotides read TGCGCCAGCAGCCAAAAAGGACACAGCACCGGGGAGCTGTTTTTT. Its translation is CASSQKGHSTGELFF.

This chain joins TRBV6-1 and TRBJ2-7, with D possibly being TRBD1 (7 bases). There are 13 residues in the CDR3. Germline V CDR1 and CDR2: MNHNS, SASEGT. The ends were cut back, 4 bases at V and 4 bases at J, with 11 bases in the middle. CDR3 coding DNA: TGTGCCAGCAGTGTCGCAGGGGGGTACGAGCAGTACTTC. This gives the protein CASSVAGGYEQYF.

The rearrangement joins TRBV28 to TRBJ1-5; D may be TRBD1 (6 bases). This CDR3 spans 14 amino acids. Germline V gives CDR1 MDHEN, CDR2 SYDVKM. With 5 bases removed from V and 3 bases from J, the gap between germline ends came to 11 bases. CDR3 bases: TGTGCCAGCAGTGAGGACAGCTACAATCAGCCCCAGCATTTT. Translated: CASSEDSYNQPQHF.

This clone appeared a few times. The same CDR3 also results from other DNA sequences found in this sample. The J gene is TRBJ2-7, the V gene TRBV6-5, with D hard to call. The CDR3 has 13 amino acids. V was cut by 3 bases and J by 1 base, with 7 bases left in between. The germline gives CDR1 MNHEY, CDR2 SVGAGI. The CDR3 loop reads CASSYGGSYEQYF. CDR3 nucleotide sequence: TGTGCCAGCAGTTATGGCGGATCCTACGAGCAGTACTTC.

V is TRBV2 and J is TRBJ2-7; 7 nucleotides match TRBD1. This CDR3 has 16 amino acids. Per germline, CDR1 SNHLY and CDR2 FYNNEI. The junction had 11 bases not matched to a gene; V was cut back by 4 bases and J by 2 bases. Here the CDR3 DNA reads TGTGCCAGCAGTGCCGGCACCGGGACAGAAACCTACGAGCAGTACTTC. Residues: CASSAGTGTETYEQYF.

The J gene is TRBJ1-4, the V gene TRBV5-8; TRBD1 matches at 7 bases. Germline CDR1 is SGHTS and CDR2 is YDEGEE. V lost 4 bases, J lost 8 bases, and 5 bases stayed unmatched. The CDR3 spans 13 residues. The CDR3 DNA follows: TGTGCCAGCAGCCCAGGGGGGGCCGAAAAACTGTTTTTT. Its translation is CASSPGGAEKLFF.

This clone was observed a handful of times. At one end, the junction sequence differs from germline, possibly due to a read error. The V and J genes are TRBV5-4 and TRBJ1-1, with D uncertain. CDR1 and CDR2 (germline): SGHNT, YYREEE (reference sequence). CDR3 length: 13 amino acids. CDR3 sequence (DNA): TGTGCCAGCAGCTTGGGAGGGAACCCTGAAGCTTTCTTT. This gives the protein CASSLGGNPEAFF.

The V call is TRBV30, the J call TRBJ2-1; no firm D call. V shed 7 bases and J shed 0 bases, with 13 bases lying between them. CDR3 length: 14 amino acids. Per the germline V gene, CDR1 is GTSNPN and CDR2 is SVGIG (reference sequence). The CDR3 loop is CASTLVSSYNEQFF. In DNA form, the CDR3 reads TGTGCCTCGACCTTGGTGAGCTCCTACAATGAGCAGTTCTTC.